The 7 T cell receptor beta chains below come from one sample, sequenced in a study of control samples from healthy donors and cancer patients. Assay: immunoSEQ multiplex PCR; the TCRdb copy retains only in-frame clones and omits some. This repertoire shows about 140,000 clones, just under 95% found once; its top ten account for 10% to 12%. Sequences were obtained from blood. Receptor source: a man aged 25 to 45 in good health.

A few counts support this clone. The chain employs TRBV5-1 and TRBJ2-1, with 8 bases matching TRBD2. This CDR3 contains 15 residues. Germline loops: CDR1 SGHRS, CDR2 YFSETQ. With V trimmed by 1 base and J by 6 bases, 6 bases remained unmatched. The DNA for the CDR3 is TGCGCCAGCAGCTTGCCTAGCGGGCAGGGCAATGAGCAGTTCTTC. The encoded protein is CASSLPSGQGNEQFF.

This clone was counted only a few times. The V call is TRBV27, the J call TRBJ1-5; weak D call: TRBD1 (6 bases). Trimming cost V 2 bases and J 0 bases, with 14 bases left between them. The CDR3 is made up of 17 amino acids. Germline values: CDR1 MNHEY, CDR2 SMNVEV (reference sequence). CDR3 protein: CASSLRGTQYSNQPQHF. The CDR3 DNA is TGTGCCAGCAGTTTACGGGGGACACAATATAGCAATCAGCCCCAGCATTTT.

This chain links TRBV3-1 (or the pseudogene TRBV3-2) with TRBJ2-3; tentative D call: TRBD2 (5 bases). CDR1 LGHDT and CDR2 YNNKEL come from the germline V gene (reference sequence). Trimming stripped 4 bases from V and 2 bases from J, with 13 bases between. The CDR3 consists of 15 residues. CDR3 loop: CASSPRGRSTDTQYF. The DNA of the CDR3 is TGTGCCAGCAGCCCCCGGGGAAGGTCCACAGATACGCAGTATTTT.

The chain joins TRBV7-3 to TRBJ2-3; unclear D gene. Germline CDR1 and CDR2: SGHTA and FQGTGA. The CDR3 is 15 amino acids. V was shortened by 5 bases and J by 6 bases, with 18 bases between the two germline ends. DNA of the CDR3: TGTGCCAGCAGCCTTCAAGAAGTTTTTAGGGATACGCAGTATTTT. Protein: CASSLQEVFRDTQYF.

This clone was observed a handful of times. The chain uses TRBV7-2 and TRBJ2-3, with 9 bases lining up with TRBD2. Looked up from germline, CDR1 is SGHTA and CDR2 is FQGNSA. V lost 3 bases and J lost 4; bases outside the gene matches: 11. CDR3 size: 17 residues. DNA for the CDR3: TGTGCCAGCAGCTTCGGGCTCTTAGCGGGAGCGGCAGATACGCAGTATTTT. Translated, it gives CASSFGLLAGAADTQYF.

This chain joins TRBV5-4 and TRBJ2-3; TRBD2 is a possible D gene (7 bases). The CDR3 is made up of 15 amino acids. Germline-derived CDR1 and CDR2 are SGHNT and YYREEE (reference sequence). V shed 4 bases and J shed 6 bases, with 18 bases lying between them. CDR3 protein: CASSRKGEGYDTQYF. Written as DNA, the CDR3 is TGTGCCAGCAGCCGGAAGGGGGAGGGCTATGATACGCAGTATTTT.

V gene TRBV6-1 combines with J gene TRBJ1-2; no firm D call. Trimming took 0 bases from V and 5 from J, leaving 10 bases between them. Germline loops: CDR1 MNHNS, CDR2 SASEGT. The CDR3 has 14 residues. The DNA of the CDR3 is TGTGCCAGCAGTGAAGCGTTAATAAATTATGGCTACACCTTC. Its translation is CASSEALINYGYTF.